The present entry profiles one T cell receptor (beta chain) with its context. Its antigen is not identified. Absent ophthalmopathy progression within 18 months defined stable Graves' hyperthyroidism. Patients were aged 18 to 65, had disease duration under 2 months, and had newly diagnosed hyperthyroidism. Any patient presenting with uncontrolled infection, other autoimmune disease, pregnancy or lactation was left out. Authors of the study amplified TCR beta CDR3 regions from RNA transcripts. A set of HTBI primers served as the primers for a first-round RT-PCR of the TCR CDR3. Using its own MiXCR run on the multiplex PCR reads, TCRdb lists one record per CDR3 protein. This table holds around 540,000 distinct CDR3 sequences, about 43% found once. The CDR3 is 13 residues long. The germline V gene has CDR1 SGHVS and CDR2 FQNEAQ. The V end was cut by 6 bases, the J end by 5 bases, with 13 bases between. This entry is derived from a study of T cells in Graves' hyperthyroidism and ophthalmopathy. Regarding the study as a whole: Appearing also in blood were most of the thyroid clonotypes expanded above 0.001.

Sequenced input: peripheral blood or thyroid tissue (not recorded which). This clonotype originated in a young woman with Graves' hyperthyroidism. The chain is built from TRBV7-8 and TRBJ1-1; a possible D gene is TRBD1 (5 bases). The CDR3 DNA reads TGTGCCAGCAGTTACAGGAGGGAAACTGAAGCTTTCTTT. The encoded protein is CASSYRRETEAFF.